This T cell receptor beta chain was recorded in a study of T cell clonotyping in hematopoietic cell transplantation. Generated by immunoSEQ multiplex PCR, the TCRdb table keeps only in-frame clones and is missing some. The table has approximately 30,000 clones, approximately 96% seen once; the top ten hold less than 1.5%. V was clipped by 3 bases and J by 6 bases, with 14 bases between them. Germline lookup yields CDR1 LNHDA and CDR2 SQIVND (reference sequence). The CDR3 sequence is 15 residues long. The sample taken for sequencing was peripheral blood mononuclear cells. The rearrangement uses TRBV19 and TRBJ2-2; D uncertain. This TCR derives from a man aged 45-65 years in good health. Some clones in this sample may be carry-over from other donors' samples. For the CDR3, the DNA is TGTGCCAGTAGTATTATGGACGCACGCGCCGGGGAGCTGTTTTTT. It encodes CASSIMDARAGELFF.